This T cell receptor (beta chain) was captured by sequencing in a study of cytomegalovirus exposure and HLA in healthy donors. General study points: Cytomegalovirus association was listed for about 180 TCR beta chains. Equally common other TCR beta chains were less clonally expanded than HLA-associated ones, a later analysis found. As confirmed in vitro, three CMV-associated chains were specific for CMV antigens.

Germline CDR1 ENHRY, CDR2 SYGVKD. The length of the CDR3 is 13 residues. Trimming cost V 4 bases and J 8 bases; bases outside gene matches: 4. Primers included in the PCR were 60 Vbeta and 13 Jbeta primers. Libraries were prepared by immunoSEQ multiplex PCR; TCRdb keeps only in-frame clonotypes and omits some of them. The table has over 100,000 clones, over 60% seen once. About this clone: Its antigen is not identified.

Healthy bone marrow donors made up the donor group. The chain joins TRBV10-3 to TRBJ1-4, with TRBD1 matching 7 bases. The sequenced sample was PBMCs. This receptor was taken from a man aged 25 to 40 in good health and CMV-seropositive. Written as DNA, the CDR3 is TGTGCCATCAGTGGACAGGGTGGGGAAAAACTGTTTTTT. This encodes CAISGQGGEKLFF.